These 11 T cell receptor beta chains were all obtained from the same sample, sequenced in a study of T cells in Graves' hyperthyroidism and ophthalmopathy. There were TCR beta CDR3 regions amplified from RNA transcripts. The HTBI set primed first-round TCR CDR3 RT-PCR. A single record per CDR3 protein comes from TCRdb applying MiXCR to the multiplex PCR reads. Of about 380,000 distinct CDR3 sequences listed, about 15% were seen once; the top ten hold about 10%. The sample was blood. The origin of the receptors is a woman aged 55 to 70 with Graves' hyperthyroidism.

The V and J genes are TRBV25-1 and TRBJ1-4, with D perhaps TRBD1 (6 bases). Germline CDR1 MGHDK, CDR2 SYGVNS. V dropped 4 bases and J dropped 8 bases, with 17 bases sitting between them. This CDR3 region has 15 residues. The CDR3 sequence is CASSGAAAGEEKLFF. The DNA for the CDR3 is TGTGCCAGCAGTGGCGCCGCGGCAGGGGAAGAAAAACTGTTTTTT.

The genes are TRBV5-4 and TRBJ2-1; 10 nucleotides line up with TRBD2. V trimming: 4 bases; J trimming: 6 bases; junction bases outside the gene matches: 10. This CDR3 contains 16 residues. Germline V gene sequence: CDR1 SGHNT, CDR2 YYREEE (reference sequence). The chain's CDR3 is CASSQASGSRGNEQFF. The DNA of the CDR3 is TGTGCCAGCAGCCAGGCTAGCGGGAGCAGGGGCAATGAGCAGTTCTTC.

This clonotype was seen a handful of times. This chain uses TRBV4-1 with TRBJ1-2; 7 bases align to TRBD1. Trimming at V came to 0 bases and at J to 4 bases, leaving 11 bases not matched to a gene. The CDR3 totals 17 residues. Germline CDR1 and CDR2: MGHRA and YSYEKL. The CDR3 coding sequence is TGCGCCAGCAGCCAAGAGAGACGGCGGGGGGACAGCTATGGCTACACCTTC. Translating gives CASSQERRRGDSYGYTF.

The genes are TRBV5-4 and TRBJ2-3, with TRBD1 matching 10 bases. The CDR3 has 13 residues. CDR1 is SGHNT and CDR2 is YYREEE in the germline V gene (reference sequence). The V segment lost 10 bases and the J segment 3 bases; nucleotides outside the gene matches: 5. Here the CDR3 reads CAGRTGGTDTQYF. In DNA, the CDR3 is TGTGCCGGGCGGACAGGGGGAACAGATACGCAGTATTTT.

This clonotype was found a few times. The chain couples TRBV6-1 to TRBJ1-5, with D perhaps TRBD1 (5 bases). The CDR3 totals 11 residues. V lost 5 bases, J lost 16 bases, and 15 bases lay in between. CDR1 and CDR2 from the germline V gene are MNHNS and SASEGT. The CDR3 region is CASSLGHGKHF. The CDR3 nucleotides are TGTGCCAGCAGTCTTGGACACGGAAAACATTTT.

This clonotype showed up many times. The CDR3 coding sequence is TGTGCCAGCAGCCCCAGGGCAAATTCCTACAATGAGCAGTTCTTC. Its translation: CASSPRANSYNEQFF. V and J are TRBV2 and TRBJ2-1; tentatively, D is TRBD1 (5 bases). Trimming removed 6 bases from V and 1 base from J, with 13 bases in between. The CDR3 is 15 residues long. CDR1 and CDR2 from the germline V gene are SNHLY and FYNNEI. The full variable domain, its missing parts supplied by reference TRBV2 and TRBJ2-1, is EPEVTQTPSHQVTQMGQEVILRCVPISNHLYFYWYRQILGQKVEFLVSFYNNEISEKSEIFDDQFSVERPDGSNFTLKIRSTKLEDSAMYFCASSPRANSYNEQFFGPGTRLTVL.

The chain uses TRBV20-1 and TRBJ1-1; possibly TRBD1 for D (5 bases). Germline V gene sequence: CDR1 DFQATT, CDR2 SNEGSKA (reference sequence). This CDR3 is 11 amino acids long. V lost 6 bases, J lost 6 bases, and 11 bases lay in between. The CDR3 DNA reads as TGCAGTGCGCCACAGGCGGCTGAAGCTTTCTTT. This codes for CSAPQAAEAFF.

This clonotype has only a few counts. The chain joins TRBV19 to TRBJ2-7; the D gene is possibly TRBD2 (7 bases). V was cut by 3 bases and J by 4 bases, with 16 bases left in between. The CDR3 loop spans 15 amino acids. The germline CDR1 and CDR2 sequences are LNHDA and SQIVND (reference sequence). CDR3 sequence reads: CASSIEAGASYEQYF. CDR3 nucleotide sequence: TGTGCCAGTAGTATTGAGGCGGGGGCGTCGTACGAGCAGTACTTC. The full variable domain, completed using reference TRBV19 and TRBJ2-7, is DGGITQSPKYLFRKEGQNVTLSCEQNLNHDAMYWYRQDPGQGLRLIYYSQIVNDFQKGDIAEGYSVSREKKESFPLTVTSAQKNPTAFYLCASSIEAGASYEQYFGPGTRLTVT.

Many counts were recorded for this clonotype. J is TRBJ2-3 and V is TRBV7-8; 11 bases align to TRBD1. The CDR3 is made up of 16 amino acids. Trimming cost V 5 bases and J 4 bases; bases outside gene matches: 8. The V gene's germline CDR1 is SGHVS and CDR2 FQNEAQ. CDR3 amino acids: CASSAAGTGGPDTQYF. Here the CDR3 DNA reads TGTGCCAGCAGCGCTGCCGGGACAGGGGGTCCAGATACGCAGTATTTT.

This clonotype was seen many times. J is TRBJ1-1 and V is TRBV12-3 or TRBV12-4; TRBD1 matches 7 bases. With 5 bases clipped from V and 0 bases from J, the junction kept 15 bases outside the gene matches. The CDR3 is 18 amino acids. CDR3 DNA sequence: TGTGCCAGCAGTCTAAAGCCCCACAGGGGTGGAATGAACACTGAAGCTTTCTTT. Protein: CASSLKPHRGGMNTEAFF.

This clonotype was seen repeatedly, ten times or more. The chain couples TRBV30 to TRBJ2-2, with 11 positions matching TRBD2. CDR1 GTSNPN and CDR2 SVGIG come from the germline V gene (reference sequence). V gave up 3 bases and J gave up 5 bases; unmatched junction bases: 5. The CDR3 sequence is 15 residues long. CDR3 sequence reads: CAWRLAGGPTGELFF. DNA for the CDR3: TGTGCCTGGAGGTTAGCGGGAGGGCCGACCGGGGAGCTGTTTTTT.